These 3 T cell receptor beta chains were all obtained from the same sample, sequenced in a study of human T cells and chemical hapten exposure (dated by TCRdb to the early 2020s). Preparation of the library involved RACE. For sequencing, a NextSeq 500 was employed. TCRdb's own reprocessing of the public reads used fastp at Q25 and MiXCR and kept productive beta chains. For every CDR3 protein sequence, its rows merge into one entry that carries the most common genes and DNA. For this sample the table gives around 100,000 distinct CDR3 sequences, of which 10% to 11% were detected only once. Approximately 3.4% of the sample belongs to the ten largest clones. Explained via the paper, the time point label denotes: pre-sensitization, week 0. The treatment or condition label on this specimen signifies: therapeutic diphenylcyclopropenone sensitization with weekly scalp DPC. The material sequenced was whole blood, taken in connection with sensitization to the hapten diphenylcyclopropenone (DPC). The receptors shown here come from a woman aged 55-70 years with alopecia areata. Some clones in this sample may be carry-over from other donors' samples.

This clonotype has only a few counts. CDR3 amino acids: CASSTRWGTTDTQYF. The CDR3 nucleotides are TGTGCCAGCAGTACACGCTGGGGGACTACAGATACGCAGTATTTT. The rearrangement joins TRBV12-3 or TRBV12-4 to TRBJ2-3; maybe TRBD2 (6 bases). The CDR3 extends over 15 amino acids. The ends were cut back, 5 bases at V and 3 bases at J, with 15 bases in the middle.

This clonotype showed up many times. The rearrangement uses TRBV11-2 and TRBJ2-7, with 7 bases matching TRBD2. V lost 3 bases to trimming and J lost 2 bases; unmatched junction nucleotides: 4. Germline CDR1 and CDR2: SGHAT and FQNNGV. This CDR3 is built from 14 residues. The CDR3 nucleotides read TGTGCCAGCAGCTTTAGCGGGTCTCCCTACGAGCAGTACTTC. This gives the protein CASSFSGSPYEQYF.

V gene TRBV4-2 combines with J gene TRBJ2-1; D is ambiguous. Trimming took 2 bases from V and 4 from J, leaving 12 bases between them. The germline CDR1 and CDR2 sequences are LGHNA and YNFKEQ. This CDR3 has 15 amino acids. CDR3 nucleotides: TGTGCCAGCAGCCAACAAGGGATAACTTACAATGAGCAGTTCTTC. Its translation is CASSQQGITYNEQFF.